This T cell receptor (beta chain) comes out of a study of T cells after yellow fever vaccination. Comments on this clonotype: Its matching antigen is unknown.

A 5'RACE template-switching step, the method used to make TCR cDNA, added a universal primer site and UMIs. TCRdb re-derived calls from the 5' RACE reads in MiXCR, one entry per CDR3 protein. This table holds approximately 600,000 distinct CDR3 sequences, around an eighth found once. V shed 1 base, J shed 4 bases, and the junction held 3 bases outside the gene matches. The CDR3 sequence is 14 residues long. Germline CDR1 DFQATT, CDR2 SNEGSKA (reference sequence). Study findings and constraints: Post-booster repertoires contained most primary-vaccination clones again (about 95% CD4, about 90% CD8). Abundant clonotypes from the bulk population could contaminate FACS-sorted repertoires.

Sequences were derived from PBMCs, sampled on the day of the yellow fever booster vaccination. The chain recombines TRBV20-1 with TRBJ2-3, with 9 bases lining up with TRBD2. This clonotype was obtained from a man in his thirties or forties who received the YFV17D yellow fever vaccine. The CDR3 here is CSARGAGGSDTQYF. The CDR3 DNA reads TGCAGTGCTAGAGGTGCGGGAGGGTCAGATACGCAGTATTTT.